A single sample is the source of the 9 T cell receptor beta chains below, sequenced in a study of CD8 T cells in Susac syndrome. cDNA came from about 0.5 to 1 ug RNA primed by random hexamers. TCRdb redid the calling of the immunoSEQ multiplex PCR reads with MiXCR, one entry per CDR3 protein. This table holds approximately 120,000 distinct CDR3 sequences, 85% to 95% found once. Sequencing used CD8+ T cells from PBMCs. These receptors all stem from a human donor with multiple sclerosis.

The chain has TRBV28 and TRBJ1-5; D gene unclear. Per germline, CDR1 MDHEN and CDR2 SYDVKM. V was cut by 2 bases and J by 7 bases, with 3 bases left in between. There are 11 residues in the CDR3. The DNA of the CDR3 is TGTGCCAGCAGTTTAAAGCAGCCCCAGCATTTT. Its translation: CASSLKQPQHF.

The rearrangement uses TRBV20-1 and TRBJ1-3; tentative D call: TRBD1 (6 bases). The CDR3 contains 17 residues. CDR1 and CDR2 (germline): DFQATT, SNEGSKA (reference sequence). V was clipped by 0 bases and J by 0 bases, with 15 bases between them. The CDR3 sequence is CSARDFSGAYSGNTIYF. The CDR3 DNA is TGCAGTGCTAGAGATTTCTCAGGGGCCTACTCTGGAAACACCATATATTTT.

The CDR3 DNA is TGTGCCAGCAGCTTGAGTGGACAGGGCTACCTGGTGGAGACCCAGTACTTC. This encodes CASSLSGQGYLVETQYF. The J gene is TRBJ2-5, the V gene TRBV11-2; 8 bases line up with TRBD1. This CDR3 comprises 17 residues. J was trimmed by 5 bases and V by 3 bases; bases with no gene match: 14. Germline lookup yields CDR1 SGHAT and CDR2 FQNNGV. Complete variable domain (other parts from reference TRBV11-2 and TRBJ2-5): EAGVAQSPRYKIIEKRQSVAFWCNPISGHATLYWYQQILGQGPKLLIQFQNNGVVDDSQLPKDRFSAERLKGVDSTLKIQPAKLEDSAVYLCASSLSGQGYLVETQYFGPGTRLLVL.

The chain couples TRBV9 to TRBJ1-5; D perhaps matches TRBD1 (6 bases). This CDR3 spans 15 amino acids. From germline, CDR1 is SGDLS and CDR2 YYNGEE. The ends were cut back, 4 bases at V and 3 bases at J, with 14 bases in the middle. The CDR3 reads CASSSEGGYNQPQHF. The CDR3 DNA follows: TGTGCCAGCAGCTCAGAAGGGGGATACAATCAGCCCCAGCATTTT.

The chain has TRBV20-1 and TRBJ2-7; D is unresolved. The CDR3 loop spans 13 amino acids. Trimming removed 6 bases at V and 4 bases at J, with 16 bases between. In germline, CDR1 is DFQATT, CDR2 SNEGSKA (reference sequence). As DNA, the CDR3 is TGCAGTGCCTTATCGGCAAGAAAGTACGAGCAGTACTTC. This translates into CSALSARKYEQYF.

V and J are TRBV9 and TRBJ2-7, with D tentatively TRBD2 (6 bases). Germline V gene data show CDR1 as SGDLS and CDR2 as YYNGEE. The CDR3 spans 14 residues. The V gene lost 3 bases and the J gene lost 2 bases, with 12 bases spanning the gap. For the CDR3, the DNA is TGTGCCAGCAGCGCCGCCGGGACTCCCTACGAGCAGTACTTC. Residues: CASSAAGTPYEQYF.

The genes are TRBV28 and TRBJ2-5, with 8 bases fitting TRBD2. V shed 10 bases and J 2 bases; nucleotides not matched to a gene: 3. Germline V gene sequence: CDR1 MDHEN, CDR2 SYDVKM. The CDR3 covers 12 residues. The CDR3, as DNA: TGTGCCACGACGGGGGGGCAAGAGACCCAGTACTTC. It specifies CATTGGQETQYF.

This clonotype is a singleton in its sample. J is TRBJ1-1 and V is TRBV30; D is unresolved. The germline V and J ends were trimmed by 8 bases and 5 bases, with 21 bases remaining between them. The CDR3 covers 14 residues. Germline loops: CDR1 GTSNPN, CDR2 SVGIG (reference sequence). The CDR3 loop is CAGSTNVLGTEAFF. CDR3 DNA: TGTGCCGGCTCCACGAACGTACTGGGAACTGAAGCTTTCTTT.

The chain has TRBV7-9 and TRBJ2-5, with 7 positions matching TRBD2. Germline V gene data show CDR1 as SEHNR and CDR2 as FQNEAQ (reference sequence). The V gene end was trimmed by 4 bases and the J gene end by 4 bases; junction bases not matched to a gene: 3. The CDR3 has 13 amino acids. The CDR3 DNA sequence: TGTGCCAGCAGCTCGGGGGGTCCAGAGACCCAGTACTTC. Protein: CASSSGGPETQYF.